This TCR beta chain stems from a study of blood T cell repertoires in COVID-19. Study at large: PBMCs, B-cell-depleted T cells, or T cells were the source of the cDNA or gDNA that made up the material.

Either two negative PCRs, clearance, or symptom resolution qualified Cohort 3 donors as recovered. The CDR3 totals 16 residues. CDR1 and CDR2 (germline): MDHEN, SYDVKM. V was cut by 6 bases and J by 5 bases, with 20 bases left in between. In the source study's methods: Reference gene primers were amplified, and this amplification served to estimate nucleated cell counts. Using immunoSEQ multiplex PCR, the repertoire was profiled, and TCRdb retains in-frame clones only, with some absent. D and trimming come from the DNA, and the V and J calls and clone size come from that table. The sample contains about 180,000 clones, 86% of which appear only once.

The TCR sequence derives from a woman aged 30 to 39 who had recovered from COVID-19. Sequenced material: PBMCs or T cells enriched from blood (not recorded which). The chain has TRBV28 and TRBJ2-1; D unclear. DNA of the CDR3: TGTGCCAGCAGCTCCCCTGAGGTCCTAATAAACAATGAGCAGTTCTTC. The encoded protein is CASSSPEVLINNEQFF.